Listed below are T cell receptor beta chains from one sample, sequenced in a study of shared clonotypes between healthy human individuals. This table comes from immunoSEQ multiplex PCR, and its TCRdb copy is limited to in-frame clones, with some not included. The sample has fewer than 700,000 clones; about 95% are singletons. Source material: naive CD8+ T cells sorted from blood. Source of these receptors: a woman aged 25 to 39 in good health. CDR3s include the opening cysteine and the closing phenylalanine or tryptophan. Fields, in order: V gene, J gene, D gene, clone size, CDR3 DNA, CDR3 protein. A D gene is named only where the DNA matches it firmly. The listing skips clone size in some rows; elsewhere it reads once, few, many or a size class.

TRBV6-1	TRBJ1-1	.	.	TGTGCCAACGACACTGAAGCTTTCTTT	CANDTEAFF
TRBV5-4	TRBJ2-7	.	.	TGTGCCAGCAGCTTGGGATGGAAAGAGCAGTACTTC	CASSLGWKEQYF
TRBV28	TRBJ1-1	.	.	TGTGCCAGCAGCCCCGAATGGCACACTGAAGCTTTCTTT	CASSPEWHTEAFF
TRBV7-9	TRBJ2-1	.	.	TGTGCCAGCAGGTCAGGGGTTCAGGAGGTCAGCTCCTACAATGAGCAGTTCTTC	CASRSGVQEVSSYNEQFF
TRBV7-9	TRBJ2-7	.	.	TGTGCCAGCAGCCCGAACGAGCAGTACTTC	CASSPNEQYF
TRBV2	TRBJ1-4	.	.	TGTGCCAGCAGTGTTTTCGTAGGGGGTCCCGACCCTGAAAAACTGTTTTTT	CASSVFVGGPDPEKLFF
TRBV5-4	TRBJ1-2	TRBD1	.	TGTGCCAGCAGCTCGAATACAGGGGGCTATGGCTACACCTTC	CASSSNTGGYGYTF
TRBV11-2	TRBJ2-7	TRBD2	.	TGTGCCAGCAGCTTAGGCCCTAAGTGGAGCGGGAGAGTCCTCGAGCAGTACTTC	CASSLGPKWSGRVLEQYF
TRBV5-1	TRBJ2-1	TRBD1	.	TGCGCCAGCAGCAGGGGGCCCCCCAATGAGCAGTTCTTC	CASSRGPPNEQFF
TRBV4-1	TRBJ2-7	TRBD1	.	TGCGCCAGCAGCCAAGAGGGACAGGGGCGCTACGAGCAGTACTTC	CASSQEGQGRYEQYF
TRBV28	TRBJ2-4	.	.	TGTGCCAGCAGTTTAGGACATATGGGATTGGGGGCCAAAAACATTCAGTACTTC	CASSLGHMGLGAKNIQYF
TRBV19	TRBJ2-3	.	.	TGTGCCAGTAGTATCCCCCCGGGTTCAGATACGCAGTATTTT	CASSIPPGSDTQYF
TRBV30	TRBJ2-7	.	.	TGTGCCTGGAGTGTACCTCAGACTCCGAACTACGCCTACGAGCAGTACTTC	CAWSVPQTPNYAYEQYF
TRBV5-6	TRBJ2-5	TRBD1	.	TGTGCCAGCAGCTTGGCAGGGGGCGTGGGAGAGACCCAGTACTTC	CASSLAGGVGETQYF
TRBV27	TRBJ1-1	.	.	TGTGCCAGCAGTTTATCGCGAGGAAACACTGAAGCTTTCTTT	CASSLSRGNTEAFF
TRBV11-3	TRBJ2-2	.	.	TGTGCCAGCAGCTTAAGAGGAGGGGACACCGGGGAGCTGTTTTTT	CASSLRGGDTGELFF
TRBV5-1	TRBJ2-3	TRBD2	.	TGCGCCAGCAGCTTAAGACTAGCGGGAGTTTCGGATACGCAGTATTTT	CASSLRLAGVSDTQYF
TRBV27	TRBJ2-7	.	.	TGTGCCAGCAGTTTAGGTCCTAACTACGAGCAGTACTTC	CASSLGPNYEQYF
TRBV2	TRBJ2-7	TRBD2	.	TGTGCCAGCAGTGCTCTGGCGGGAGGGACCTACGAGCAGTACTTC	CASSALAGGTYEQYF
TRBV29-1	TRBJ2-7	TRBD1	.	TGCAGCGTTGTCCAGGGGGCCTCCTACGAGCAGTACTTC	CSVVQGASYEQYF
TRBV13	TRBJ2-7	.	.	TGTGCCAGCAGCCAGACCACCACAGAGAATTACTACGAGCAGTACTTC	CASSQTTTENYYEQYF
TRBV28	TRBJ2-7	.	once	TGTGCCAGCAGTTTCTCGGATCGTAGGGAGCAGTACTTC	CASSFSDRREQYF